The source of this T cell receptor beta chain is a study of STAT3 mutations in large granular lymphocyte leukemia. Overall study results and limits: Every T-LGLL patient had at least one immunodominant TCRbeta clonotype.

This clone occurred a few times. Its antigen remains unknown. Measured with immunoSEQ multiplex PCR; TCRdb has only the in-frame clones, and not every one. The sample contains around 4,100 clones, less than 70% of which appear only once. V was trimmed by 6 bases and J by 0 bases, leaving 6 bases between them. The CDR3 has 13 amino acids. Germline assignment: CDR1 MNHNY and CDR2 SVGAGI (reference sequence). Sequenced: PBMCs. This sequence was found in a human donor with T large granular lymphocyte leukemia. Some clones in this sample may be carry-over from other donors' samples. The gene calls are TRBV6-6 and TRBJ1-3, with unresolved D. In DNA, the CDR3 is TGTGCCAGCAGCTTAGACTCTGGAAACACCATATATTTT. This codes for CASSLDSGNTIYF.